The source of this TCR beta chain is a study of CD8 T cells in Susac syndrome. This CDR3 is 13 amino acids long. V was trimmed by 7 bases and J by 5 bases, leaving 12 bases between them. Per the germline V gene, CDR1 is SNHLY and CDR2 is FYNNEI. Sequencing of TCR beta covered CD8+ and CD4+ T cells obtained from blood. Reverse transcription of roughly 0.45 to 1 ug RNA used random hexamers. The amplification used immunoSEQ multiplex PCR on TCR beta CDR3; it spanned 54 Vbeta and 13 Jbeta. In TCRdb, the immunoSEQ multiplex PCR reads were re-called with MiXCR into one record per CDR3 protein. The sample shows approximately 170,000 distinct CDR3 sequences, approximately 93% of them seen only once.

This clonotype originated in a human donor with multiple sclerosis. The V call is TRBV2, the J call TRBJ2-1, with D unclear. Sequenced sample: CD4+ T cells from PBMCs. The DNA of the CDR3 is TGTGCCAGCATCTGTAGCAGAGACAATGAGCAGTTCTTC. Its protein product is CASICSRDNEQFF.